Given below is one TCR beta chain in context. This CDR3 is also generated by other DNA sequences in the sample. This entry is derived from a study of blood T cell repertoires in COVID-19. Across the study: Collection of acute and convalescent COVID-19 samples took place in the United States, Italy and Spain.

This table comes from immunoSEQ multiplex PCR, and its TCRdb copy is limited to in-frame clones, with some not included. This sample has hundreds of thousands of clones, with roughly 90% found just once. Everyone who took part was roughly 18 to 89 years old, and they came from about 23 US areas. This TCR was sampled from a woman aged 18-29 years who had been exposed to COVID-19. The specimen was PBMCs or T cells enriched from blood (not recorded which).

CDR3 amino acids: CASSELAGGQETQYF. The CDR3 nucleotides read TGTGCCAGCAGTGAATTAGCGGGGGGCCAAGAGACCCAGTACTTC. This chain connects TRBV6-1 to TRBJ2-5, with 10 bases aligning to TRBD2. The CDR3 spans 15 residues. The V gene's germline CDR1 is MNHNS and CDR2 SASEGT. V shed 2 bases, J shed 1 base, and the junction held 1 base outside the gene matches.